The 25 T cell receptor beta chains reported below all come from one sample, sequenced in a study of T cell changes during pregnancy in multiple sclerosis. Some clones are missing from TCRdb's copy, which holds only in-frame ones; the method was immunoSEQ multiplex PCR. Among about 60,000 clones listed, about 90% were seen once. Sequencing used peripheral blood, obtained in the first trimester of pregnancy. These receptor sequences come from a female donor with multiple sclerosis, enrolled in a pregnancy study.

As DNA, the CDR3 is TGTGCCAGCAGCCACCACCCCACTAGCGGGACCCAGGAGCAGTACTTC. This encodes CASSHHPTSGTQEQYF. The chain joins TRBV7-2 to TRBJ2-7; TRBD2 aligns across 10 bases. The J segment lost 7 bases and the V segment lost 5 bases, leaving 14 bases of the junction unmatched. The CDR3 consists of 16 residues. Germline V CDR1 and CDR2: SGHTA, FQGNSA. Together with reference TRBV7-2 and TRBJ2-7, the CDR3 gives the full variable domain: GAGVSQSPSNKVTEKGKDVELRCDPISGHTALYWYRQSLGQGLEFLIYFQGNSAPDKSGLPSDRFSAERTGGSVSTLTIQRTQQEDSAVYLCASSHHPTSGTQEQYFGPGTRLTVT.

CDR3 sequence: CASSFLAVLGDTQYF. CDR3 coding DNA: TGTGCCAGCAGTTTCCTAGCGGTACTAGGAGATACGCAGTATTTT. The chain couples TRBV28 to TRBJ2-3; the match to TRBD2 covers 7 bases. V gave up 3 bases and J gave up 5 bases; unmatched junction bases: 8. The CDR3 is 15 residues long. Looked up from germline, CDR1 is MDHEN and CDR2 is SYDVKM.

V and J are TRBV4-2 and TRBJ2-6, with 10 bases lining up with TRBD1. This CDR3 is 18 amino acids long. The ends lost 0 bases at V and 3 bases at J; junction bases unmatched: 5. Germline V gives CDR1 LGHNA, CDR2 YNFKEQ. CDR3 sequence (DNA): TGTGCCAGCAGCCAAGAGGGGACAGGGGCGCTTGGGGCCAACGTCCTGACTTTC. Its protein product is CASSQEGTGALGANVLTF.

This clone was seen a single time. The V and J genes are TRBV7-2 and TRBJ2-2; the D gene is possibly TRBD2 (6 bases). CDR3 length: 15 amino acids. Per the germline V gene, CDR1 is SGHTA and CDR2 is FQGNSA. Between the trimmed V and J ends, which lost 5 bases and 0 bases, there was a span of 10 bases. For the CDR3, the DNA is TGTGCCAGCAGCATGGGACTGCCGAACACCGGGGAGCTGTTTTTT. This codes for CASSMGLPNTGELFF.

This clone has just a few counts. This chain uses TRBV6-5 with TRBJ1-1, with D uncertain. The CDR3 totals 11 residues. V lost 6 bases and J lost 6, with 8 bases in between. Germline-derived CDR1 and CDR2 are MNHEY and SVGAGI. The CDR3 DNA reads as TGTGCCAGCAGATGGGGAGCTGAAGCTTTCTTT. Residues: CASRWGAEAFF.

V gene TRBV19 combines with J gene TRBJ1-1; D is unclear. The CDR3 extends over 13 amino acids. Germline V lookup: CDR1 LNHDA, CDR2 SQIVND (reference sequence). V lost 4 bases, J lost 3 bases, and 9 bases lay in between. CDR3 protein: CASSTGMDTEAFF. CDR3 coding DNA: TGTGCCAGTAGTACCGGTATGGACACTGAAGCTTTCTTT.

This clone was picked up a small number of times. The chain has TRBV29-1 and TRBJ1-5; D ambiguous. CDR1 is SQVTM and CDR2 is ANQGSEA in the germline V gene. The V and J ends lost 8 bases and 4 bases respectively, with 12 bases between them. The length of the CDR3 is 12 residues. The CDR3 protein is CSSQTGNQPQHF. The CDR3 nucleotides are TGCAGCTCACAGACGGGAAATCAGCCCCAGCATTTT.

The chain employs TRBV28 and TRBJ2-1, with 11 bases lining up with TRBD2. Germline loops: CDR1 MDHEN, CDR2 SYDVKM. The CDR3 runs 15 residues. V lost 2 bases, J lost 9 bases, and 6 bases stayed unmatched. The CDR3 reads CASSLLSGRVSEQFF. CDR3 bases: TGTGCCAGCAGTTTACTTAGCGGGAGGGTAAGTGAGCAGTTCTTC.

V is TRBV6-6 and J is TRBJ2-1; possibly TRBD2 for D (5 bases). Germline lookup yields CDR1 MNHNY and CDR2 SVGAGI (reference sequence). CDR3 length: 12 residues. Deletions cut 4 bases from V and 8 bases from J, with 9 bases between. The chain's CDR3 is CASSFRRDEQFF. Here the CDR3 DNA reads TGTGCCAGCAGTTTCCGGCGGGATGAGCAGTTCTTC.

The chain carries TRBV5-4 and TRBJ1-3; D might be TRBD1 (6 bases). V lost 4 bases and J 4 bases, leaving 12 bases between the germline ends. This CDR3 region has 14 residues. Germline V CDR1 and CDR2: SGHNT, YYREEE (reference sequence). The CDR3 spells CASSRTASGNTIYF. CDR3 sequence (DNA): TGTGCCAGCAGCCGGACAGCCTCAGGAAACACCATATATTTT.

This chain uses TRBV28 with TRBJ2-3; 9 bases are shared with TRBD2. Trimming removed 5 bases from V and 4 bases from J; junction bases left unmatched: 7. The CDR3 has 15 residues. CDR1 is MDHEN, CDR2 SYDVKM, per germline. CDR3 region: CASSPSGRRSDTQYF. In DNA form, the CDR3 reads TGTGCCAGCAGTCCGAGCGGGAGGAGGTCAGATACGCAGTATTTT.

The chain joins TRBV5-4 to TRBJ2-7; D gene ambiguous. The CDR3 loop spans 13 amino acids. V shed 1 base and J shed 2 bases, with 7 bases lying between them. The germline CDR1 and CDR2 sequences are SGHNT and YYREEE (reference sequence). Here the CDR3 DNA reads TGTGCCAGCAGCTTGAACAGAGCCTACGAGCAGTACTTC. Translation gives CASSLNRAYEQYF.

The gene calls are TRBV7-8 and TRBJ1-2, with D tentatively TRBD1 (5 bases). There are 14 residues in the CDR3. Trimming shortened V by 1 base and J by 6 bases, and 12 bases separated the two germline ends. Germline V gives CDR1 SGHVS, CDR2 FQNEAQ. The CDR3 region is CASSLDGRVNGYTF. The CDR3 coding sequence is TGTGCCAGCAGCTTAGACGGCAGGGTAAATGGCTACACCTTC.

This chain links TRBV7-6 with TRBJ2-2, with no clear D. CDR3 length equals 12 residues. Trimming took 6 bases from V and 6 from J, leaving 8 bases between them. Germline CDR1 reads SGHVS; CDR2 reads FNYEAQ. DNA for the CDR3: TGTGCCAGCAGTCCAGGCGCCGGGGAGCTGTTTTTT. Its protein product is CASSPGAGELFF.

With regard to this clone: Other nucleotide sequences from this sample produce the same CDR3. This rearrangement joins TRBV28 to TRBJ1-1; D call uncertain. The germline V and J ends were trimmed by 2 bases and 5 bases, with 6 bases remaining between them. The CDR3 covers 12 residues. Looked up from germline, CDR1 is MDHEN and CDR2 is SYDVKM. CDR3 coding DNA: TGTGCCAGCAGTTTACGGGGAACTGAAGCTTTCTTT. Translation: CASSLRGTEAFF. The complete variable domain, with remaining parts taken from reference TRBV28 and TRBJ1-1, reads DVKVTQSSRYLVKRTGEKVFLECVQDMDHENMFWYRQDPGLGLRLIYFSYDVKMKEKGDIPEGYSVSREKKERFSLILESASTNQTSMYLCASSLRGTEAFFGQGTRLTVV.

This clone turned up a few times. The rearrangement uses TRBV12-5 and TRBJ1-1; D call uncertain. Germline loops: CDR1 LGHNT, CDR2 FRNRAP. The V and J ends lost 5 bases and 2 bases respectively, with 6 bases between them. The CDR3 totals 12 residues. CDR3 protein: CASGPGNTEAFF. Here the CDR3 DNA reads TGTGCTAGTGGTCCGGGTAACACTGAAGCTTTCTTT.

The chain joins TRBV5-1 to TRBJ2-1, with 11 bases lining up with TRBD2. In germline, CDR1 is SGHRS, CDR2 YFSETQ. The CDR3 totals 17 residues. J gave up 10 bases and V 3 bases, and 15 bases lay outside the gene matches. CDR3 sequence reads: CASSSPLLTSGRSEQFF. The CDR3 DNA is TGCGCCAGCAGCTCCCCTTTATTAACTAGCGGGAGATCCGAGCAGTTCTTC.

CDR3 sequence: CASSTASGLTYEQYF. As DNA, the CDR3 is TGTGCCAGCAGCACCGCTAGCGGGTTAACCTACGAGCAGTACTTC. V is TRBV7-9 and J is TRBJ2-7, with 8 bases aligning to TRBD2. The J segment lost 2 bases and the V segment lost 5 bases, leaving 8 bases of the junction unmatched. CDR1 and CDR2 from the germline V gene are SEHNR and FQNEAQ (reference sequence). CDR3 length equals 15 residues.

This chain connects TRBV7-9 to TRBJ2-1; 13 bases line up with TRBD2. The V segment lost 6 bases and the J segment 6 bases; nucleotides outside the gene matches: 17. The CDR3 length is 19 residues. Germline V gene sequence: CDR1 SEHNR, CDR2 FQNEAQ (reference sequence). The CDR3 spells CASRLGLAGAGENGNEQFF. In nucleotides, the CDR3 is TGTGCCAGCAGGCTCGGACTAGCGGGAGCGGGCGAGAATGGCAATGAGCAGTTCTTC.

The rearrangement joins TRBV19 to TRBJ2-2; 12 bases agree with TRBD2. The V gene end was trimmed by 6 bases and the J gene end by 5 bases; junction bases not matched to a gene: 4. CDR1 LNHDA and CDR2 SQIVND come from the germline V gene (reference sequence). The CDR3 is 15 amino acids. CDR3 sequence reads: CASRVLAGGTGELFF. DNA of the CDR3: TGTGCCAGTAGGGTACTAGCGGGAGGTACCGGGGAGCTGTTTTTT.

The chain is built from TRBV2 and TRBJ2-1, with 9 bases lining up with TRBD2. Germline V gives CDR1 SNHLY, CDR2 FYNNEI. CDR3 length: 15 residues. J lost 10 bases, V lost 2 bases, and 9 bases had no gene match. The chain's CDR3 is CASSEWTSDGSEQFF. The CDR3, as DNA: TGTGCCAGCAGTGAATGGACTAGCGACGGCTCGGAGCAGTTCTTC.

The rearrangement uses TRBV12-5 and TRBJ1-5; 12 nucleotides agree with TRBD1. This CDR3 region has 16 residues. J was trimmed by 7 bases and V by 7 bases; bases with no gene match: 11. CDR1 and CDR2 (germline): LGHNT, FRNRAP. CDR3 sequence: CASALPRDRGPQPQHF. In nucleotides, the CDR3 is TGTGCTAGTGCTCTACCCCGGGACAGGGGGCCACAGCCCCAGCATTTT.

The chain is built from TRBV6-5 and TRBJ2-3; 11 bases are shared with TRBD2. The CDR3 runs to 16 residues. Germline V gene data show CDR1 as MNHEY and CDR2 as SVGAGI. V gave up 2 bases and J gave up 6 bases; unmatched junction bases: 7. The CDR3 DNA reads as TGTGCCAGCAGTTACACACTAGCGGGAGTACTGGATACGCAGTATTTT. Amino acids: CASSYTLAGVLDTQYF.

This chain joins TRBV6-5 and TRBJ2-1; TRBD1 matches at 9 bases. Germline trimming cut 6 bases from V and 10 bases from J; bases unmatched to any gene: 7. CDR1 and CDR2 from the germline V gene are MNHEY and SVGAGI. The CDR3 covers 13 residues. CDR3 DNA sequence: TGTGCCAGCAGCAGGACAGGGGAGGGGGAGCAGTTCTTC. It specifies CASSRTGEGEQFF.

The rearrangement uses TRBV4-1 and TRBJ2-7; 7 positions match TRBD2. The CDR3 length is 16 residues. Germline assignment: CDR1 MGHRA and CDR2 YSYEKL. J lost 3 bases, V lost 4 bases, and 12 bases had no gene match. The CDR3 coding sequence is TGCGCCAGCAGCCCCGCTCCCCGGCGGGGGAACTACGAGCAGTACTTC. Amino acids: CASSPAPRRGNYEQYF.